This TCR beta chain originates from a study of cytomegalovirus exposure and HLA in healthy donors. General study points: Most subjects had HLA-A and HLA-B alleles reportedly predicted accurately by TCR beta sequences. The study listed some 160 cytomegalovirus-associated TCR beta chains. In all likelihood, a cluster of highly shared sequence variants was a sequencing artifact.

This clone came up a few times. Its antigen is not known. The germline gives CDR1 SGHKS, CDR2 YYEKEE (reference sequence). The CDR3 is made up of 13 amino acids. Trimming shortened V by 6 bases and J by 3 bases, and 12 bases separated the two germline ends. Vbeta (60) and Jbeta (13) primers were used in the PCR. Sequenced by immunoSEQ multiplex PCR; TCRdb stores in-frame clones only, minus some. The sample contains more than 80,000 clones, about three quarters of which appear only once. This sequence originates from a boy younger than 18 in good health and CMV-seronegative. The sample consisted of PBMCs. V usage is TRBV5-5 and J usage is TRBJ2-5, with a possible D match to TRBD2 (6 bases). DNA of the CDR3: TGTGCCAGCAACAAGACGGGGGAAGAGACCCAGTACTTC. Translated: CASNKTGEETQYF.